Listed below are T cell receptor beta chains from one sample, sequenced in a study of OX40 agonist ivuxolimab in advanced cancers. Repertoires were generated with immunoSEQ multiplex PCR, while TCRdb's copy carries only in-frame clones and drops some. The table lists tens of thousands of clones, more than 85% of them singletons. This specimen was CD4+ or CD8+ T cells sorted from blood, taken in a trial of the OX40 agonist ivuxolimab. The receptors originated from an adult with an advanced solid tumor such as melanoma, head and neck, liver or kidney cancer. The CDR3 runs from the conserved cysteine through the conserved F or W. Fields, in order: J gene, V gene, clone size, D gene, CDR3 DNA, CDR3 protein. D genes are given only for firm matches. Clone size appears in some rows only: once, few, many, or a class for an expanded clone.

j_call: TRBJ2-3
v_call: TRBV7-2
clone_size: .
d_call: .
cdr3_nt: TGTGCCAGCAGCTCAGACGCCTCACGGTTTGGAGGGGATACGCAGTATTTT
cdr3_aa: CASSSDASRFGGDTQYF

j_call: TRBJ2-7
v_call: TRBV27
clone_size: .
d_call: TRBD1
cdr3_nt: TGTGCCAGCAGTGAAGACAGGGGAATCGAGCAGTACTTC
cdr3_aa: CASSEDRGIEQYF

j_call: TRBJ2-7
v_call: TRBV5-6
clone_size: few
d_call: .
cdr3_nt: TGTGCCAGCAGCTTGGCTAGCTCCTACGAGCAGTACTTC
cdr3_aa: CASSLASSYEQYF

j_call: TRBJ2-3
v_call: TRBV7-3
clone_size: .
d_call: .
cdr3_nt: TGTGCCAGCAGCTTAGACGGAACAGATACGCAGTATTTT
cdr3_aa: CASSLDGTDTQYF

j_call: TRBJ2-3
v_call: TRBV28
clone_size: .
d_call: .
cdr3_nt: TGTGCCAGCAGCAGACAGTCCCCAGATACGCAGTATTTT
cdr3_aa: CASSRQSPDTQYF

j_call: TRBJ2-3
v_call: TRBV29-1
clone_size: .
d_call: TRBD2
cdr3_nt: TGCAGCGTTTCTAGCGGGGGAGATACGCAGTATTTT
cdr3_aa: CSVSSGGDTQYF

j_call: TRBJ1-2
v_call: TRBV7-2
clone_size: .
d_call: TRBD1
cdr3_nt: TGTGCCAGCAGCTCGGACAGGGTGGGCTACACCTTC
cdr3_aa: CASSSDRVGYTF

j_call: TRBJ2-5
v_call: TRBV11-2
clone_size: .
d_call: TRBD2
cdr3_nt: TGTGCCAGCAGCTTTCGGAGCGGGAAAGAGACCCAGTACTTC
cdr3_aa: CASSFRSGKETQYF

j_call: TRBJ2-7
v_call: TRBV7-8
clone_size: .
d_call: TRBD1
cdr3_nt: TGTGCCAGCAGCGGGGCAGGGGGCATCTCCTACGAGCAGTACTTC
cdr3_aa: CASSGAGGISYEQYF

j_call: TRBJ1-1
v_call: TRBV21-1
clone_size: few
d_call: .
cdr3_nt: TGTGCCACCGCTCGGAGGGGACGTTCGACTGAAGCTTTCTTT
cdr3_aa: CATARRGRSTEAFF

j_call: TRBJ1-3
v_call: TRBV6-5
clone_size: .
d_call: .
cdr3_nt: TGTGCCAGCAGTTACTCTACGGTCTACTCTGGAAACACCATATATTTT
cdr3_aa: CASSYSTVYSGNTIYF

j_call: TRBJ2-5
v_call: TRBV29-1
clone_size: .
d_call: TRBD1
cdr3_nt: TGCAGCGTTGGAGGGGGCGCGGAGACCCAGTACTTC
cdr3_aa: CSVGGGAETQYF

j_call: TRBJ2-7
v_call: TRBV18
clone_size: .
d_call: TRBD1
cdr3_nt: TGTGCCAGCTCGCCCTCCGGGACAGGGGGATACGAGCAGTACTTC
cdr3_aa: CASSPSGTGGYEQYF

j_call: TRBJ2-7
v_call: TRBV18
clone_size: once
d_call: .
cdr3_nt: TGTGCCAGCTCACCACCGATGACTACCGCCTACGAGCAGTACTTC
cdr3_aa: CASSPPMTTAYEQYF

j_call: TRBJ2-1
v_call: TRBV25-1
clone_size: .
d_call: TRBD2
cdr3_nt: TGTGCCAGCAGGAAGGGGCTAGCGGGAGGGCCCCATGAGCAGTTCTTC
cdr3_aa: CASRKGLAGGPHEQFF

j_call: TRBJ2-1
v_call: TRBV27
clone_size: once
d_call: TRBD1
cdr3_nt: TGTGCCAGCAGTTCGACAGGGGTTTATGAGCAGTTCTTC
cdr3_aa: CASSSTGVYEQFF

j_call: TRBJ1-1
v_call: TRBV4-1
clone_size: .
d_call: .
cdr3_nt: TGCGCCAGCAGCCAAGATGCTAGGGAGGGCACTGAAGCTTTCTTT
cdr3_aa: CASSQDAREGTEAFF

j_call: TRBJ1-2
v_call: TRBV28
clone_size: .
d_call: .
cdr3_nt: TGTGCCAGCGCGGGGATTCCCTATGGCTACACCTTC
cdr3_aa: CASAGIPYGYTF

j_call: TRBJ2-7
v_call: TRBV6-1
clone_size: once
d_call: .
cdr3_nt: TGTGCCAGCATCCTTATACGGGACCCTGGCCACGAGCAGTACTTC
cdr3_aa: CASILIRDPGHEQYF

j_call: TRBJ2-3
v_call: TRBV5-1
clone_size: .
d_call: TRBD2
cdr3_nt: TGCGCCAGCAGCTTGGTAGCTAGCGGGAGCACAGATACGCAGTATTTT
cdr3_aa: CASSLVASGSTDTQYF

j_call: TRBJ2-5
v_call: TRBV28
clone_size: .
d_call: .
cdr3_nt: TGTGCCAGCACCCCTCCAGGAGGGTTGGAGACCCAGTACTTC
cdr3_aa: CASTPPGGLETQYF

j_call: TRBJ2-5
v_call: TRBV10-3
clone_size: .
d_call: TRBD2
cdr3_nt: TGTGCCATATCAATTAGCGGGGAGACCCAGTACTTC
cdr3_aa: CAISISGETQYF

j_call: TRBJ2-3
v_call: TRBV4-1
clone_size: .
d_call: .
cdr3_nt: TGCGCCAGCAGCCAAGACTGGGGGGAGGTACGGGTAGATACGCAGTATTTT
cdr3_aa: CASSQDWGEVRVDTQYF

j_call: TRBJ2-2
v_call: TRBV18
clone_size: once
d_call: TRBD1
cdr3_nt: TGTGCCAGCTCATTGCCGGGACAGGGGGCGACCGGGGAGCTGTTTTTT
cdr3_aa: CASSLPGQGATGELFF

j_call: TRBJ1-1
v_call: TRBV5-1
clone_size: .
d_call: .
cdr3_nt: TGCGCCAGCAGCGCACAACGTACACAGGGGAACACTGAAGCTTTCTTT
cdr3_aa: CASSAQRTQGNTEAFF

j_call: TRBJ1-3
v_call: TRBV28
clone_size: .
d_call: .
cdr3_nt: TGTGCCAGCAGTTTACGCAGGGCTGGAAACACCATATATTTT
cdr3_aa: CASSLRRAGNTIYF

j_call: TRBJ1-2
v_call: TRBV6-6
clone_size: .
d_call: .
cdr3_nt: TGTGCCAGCAGTTACTCGAGGTCAGGGGAAGGCTACACCTTC
cdr3_aa: CASSYSRSGEGYTF

j_call: TRBJ2-7
v_call: TRBV15
clone_size: .
d_call: .
cdr3_nt: TGTGCCACCAGCAGAGATCAATACGAGCAGTACTTC
cdr3_aa: CATSRDQYEQYF

j_call: TRBJ2-2
v_call: TRBV10-2
clone_size: .
d_call: .
cdr3_nt: TGCGCCTCCCAGGCAGGGGGCGGGGGCGGGGAGCTGTTTTTT
cdr3_aa: CASQAGGGGGELFF

j_call: TRBJ2-1
v_call: TRBV6-1
clone_size: .
d_call: TRBD1
cdr3_nt: TGTGCCAGCAGCCCGGGACAGATAGGTGAGCAGTTCTTC
cdr3_aa: CASSPGQIGEQFF

j_call: TRBJ1-1
v_call: TRBV7-2
clone_size: .
d_call: .
cdr3_nt: TGTGCCAGCAGCTGGTCAGGGCTGAACACTGAAGCTTTCTTT
cdr3_aa: CASSWSGLNTEAFF

j_call: TRBJ2-4
v_call: TRBV28
clone_size: .
d_call: .
cdr3_nt: TGTGCCAGCAGTTTGGGGGGAGGGGGCAAAAACATTCAGTACTTC
cdr3_aa: CASSLGGGGKNIQYF